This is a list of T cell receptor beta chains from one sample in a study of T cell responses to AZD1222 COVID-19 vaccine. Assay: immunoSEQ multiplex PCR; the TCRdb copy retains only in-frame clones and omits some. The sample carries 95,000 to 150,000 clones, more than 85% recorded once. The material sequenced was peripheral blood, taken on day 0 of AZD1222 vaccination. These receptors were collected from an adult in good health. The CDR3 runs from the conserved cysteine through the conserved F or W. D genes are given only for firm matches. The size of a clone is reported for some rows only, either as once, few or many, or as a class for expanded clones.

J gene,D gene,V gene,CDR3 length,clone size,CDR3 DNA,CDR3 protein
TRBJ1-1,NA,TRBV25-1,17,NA,TGTGCCAGCAGTGAACCTCCACTTATTTCAGAGAACACTGAAGCTTTCTTT,CASSEPPLISENTEAFF
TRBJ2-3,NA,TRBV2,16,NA,TGTGCCAGCAGGTGGCAGAACGGACTCCACACAGATACGCAGTATTTT,CASRWQNGLHTDTQYF
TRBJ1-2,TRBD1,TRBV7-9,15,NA,TGTGCCAGCAGCTTAACAGGGGGGATTAACTATGGCTACACCTTC,CASSLTGGINYGYTF
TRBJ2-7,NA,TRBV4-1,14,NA,TGCGCCAGCAGCCTTAGGAAGGACAACTACGAGCAGTACTTC,CASSLRKDNYEQYF
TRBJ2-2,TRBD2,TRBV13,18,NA,TGTGCCAGCAGCCCGGGACTAGCGGGGACTCAGGGGCCCGGGGAGCTGTTTTTT,CASSPGLAGTQGPGELFF
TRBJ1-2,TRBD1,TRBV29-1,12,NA,TGCAGCGTGGAAGGGACAGGGTGGAGCTACACCTTC,CSVEGTGWSYTF
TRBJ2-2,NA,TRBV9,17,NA,TGTGCCAGCAGCGTAACCCCGGGACGAGGAGACACCGGGGAGCTGTTTTTT,CASSVTPGRGDTGELFF
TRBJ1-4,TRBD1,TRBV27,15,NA,TGTGCCAGCATCGAGCAGGGACAGAGTAATGAAAAACTGTTTTTT,CASIEQGQSNEKLFF
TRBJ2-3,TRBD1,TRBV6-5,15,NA,TGTGCCAGCAGCAACGGACAGGGGGAAACAGATACGCAGTATTTT,CASSNGQGETDTQYF
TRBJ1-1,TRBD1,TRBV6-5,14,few,TGTGCCAGCAGTTACCTCGGGACAGGGGTGGGAGCTTTCTTT,CASSYLGTGVGAFF